These 20 T cell receptor beta chains originate from one sample sequenced in a study of blood T cell repertoires in COVID-19. The assay was immunoSEQ multiplex PCR, and TCRdb's table has in-frame clones only and misses some. This table has 80,000 to 100,000 clones, less than 95% appearing once. The sequencing input was peripheral blood. These receptors came from a man in his 60s with acute or convalescent COVID-19.

This clone was observed a single time. The chain joins TRBV19 to TRBJ1-1, with a possible D match to TRBD1 (5 bases). Deletions cut 3 bases from V and 3 bases from J, with 11 bases between. CDR1 and CDR2 (germline): LNHDA, SQIVND (reference sequence). The CDR3 loop spans 14 amino acids. CDR3 nucleotides: TGTGCCAGTAGTATTCGGGCGGGGGACACTGAAGCTTTCTTT. Its protein product is CASSIRAGDTEAFF.

CDR3 residues: CASSEDYQPQHF. The CDR3 bases are TGTGCCAGCAGTGAGGACTATCAGCCCCAGCATTTT. The chain is built from TRBV2 and TRBJ1-5; D gene ambiguous. From germline, CDR1 is SNHLY and CDR2 FYNNEI. The CDR3 has 12 residues. The V and J ends lost 3 bases and 5 bases respectively, with 5 bases between them.

The rearrangement links TRBV27 to TRBJ2-7, with D perhaps TRBD1 (5 bases). Germline CDR1 is MNHEY and CDR2 is SMNVEV (reference sequence). With 2 bases removed from V and 2 bases from J, the gap between germline ends came to 7 bases. This CDR3 contains 13 residues. The DNA of the CDR3 is TGTGCCAGCAGTTTAGACAGAACCTACGAGCAGTACTTC. Its translation is CASSLDRTYEQYF.

The rearrangement links TRBV13 to TRBJ1-1, with TRBD1 matching 8 bases. V trimming: 3 bases; J trimming: 3 bases; junction bases outside the gene matches: 12. The CDR3 is made up of 17 amino acids. Per the germline V gene, CDR1 is PRHDT and CDR2 is FYEKMQ (reference sequence). In nucleotides, the CDR3 is TGTGCCAGCAGCTTTTCCAGGGGGCGCGCATGGGACACTGAAGCTTTCTTT. Translated: CASSFSRGRAWDTEAFF.

This rearrangement joins TRBV11-2 to TRBJ2-2; the D is unclear. Trimming pared 5 bases from V and 4 bases from J, leaving 11 bases between. The CDR3 consists of 14 residues. Germline CDR1 is SGHAT and CDR2 is FQNNGV. The CDR3 sequence is CASSLHNPTGELFF. As DNA, the CDR3 is TGTGCCAGCAGCCTCCACAATCCCACCGGGGAGCTGTTTTTT.

The gene calls are TRBV29-1 and TRBJ2-2, with D tentatively TRBD1 (5 bases). V lost 3 bases to trimming and J lost 1 base, with 9 bases between them. This CDR3 has 14 amino acids. The V gene's germline CDR1 is SQVTM and CDR2 ANQGSEA. The CDR3 region has the DNA TGCAGCGTTGAGGGGCCCAAGAACACCGGGGAGCTGTTTTTT. The encoded protein is CSVEGPKNTGELFF.

A few counts support this clone. V usage is TRBV27 and J usage is TRBJ2-2; D gene uncertain. The CDR3 runs to 15 residues. Germline V gene lookup returns CDR1 MNHEY and CDR2 SMNVEV (reference sequence). V was trimmed by 11 bases and J by 1 base, leaving 17 bases between them. The CDR3 here is CAARGVHENTGELFF. The CDR3 DNA sequence: TGTGCCGCCCGCGGCGTACATGAGAACACCGGGGAGCTGTTTTTT.

This clone has just one count. This chain uses TRBV30 with TRBJ1-5; no definite D call. Germline CDR1 reads GTSNPN; CDR2 reads SVGIG (reference sequence). Trimming took 0 bases from V and 4 from J, leaving 10 bases between them. The CDR3 covers 14 residues. CDR3 in DNA: TGTGCCTGGAGTGTAGTGGGGAGAAATCAGCCCCAGCATTTT. This translates into CAWSVVGRNQPQHF.

The chain has TRBV10-3 and TRBJ2-3, with 9 bases identical to TRBD2. The J segment lost 1 base and the V segment lost 11 bases, leaving 10 bases of the junction unmatched. The CDR3 totals 15 residues. The germline CDR1 and CDR2 sequences are ENHRY and SYGVKD. The DNA for the CDR3 is TGTGCCGCGCGCGGGGGGGCAGGGGGCACAGATACGCAGTATTTT. Protein: CAARGGAGGTDTQYF.

V is TRBV29-1 and J is TRBJ1-3; D possibly corresponds to TRBD1 (6 bases). The CDR3 runs to 14 residues. Germline V gives CDR1 SQVTM, CDR2 ANQGSEA. The germline V and J ends were trimmed by 6 bases and 0 bases, with 12 bases remaining between them. CDR3 region: CSVTTGSSGNTIYF. CDR3 sequence (DNA): TGCAGCGTGACCACAGGGAGCTCTGGAAACACCATATATTTT.

The chain carries TRBV7-8 and TRBJ1-1; D is ambiguous. The CDR3 extends over 11 amino acids. Deletions cut 11 bases from V and 3 bases from J, with 10 bases between. The germline gives CDR1 SGHVS, CDR2 FQNEAQ. This chain's CDR3 is CAVRVDTEAFF. As DNA, the CDR3 is TGTGCCGTGCGGGTGGACACTGAAGCTTTCTTT.

The chain has TRBV6-5 and TRBJ2-7; unclear D gene. Trimming removed 2 bases at V and 4 bases at J, with 12 bases between. Germline CDR1 MNHEY, CDR2 SVGAGI. CDR3 length: 14 amino acids. DNA of the CDR3: TGTGCCAGCAGTTACGGCCGGTACGGGTACGAGCAGTACTTC. This sequence encodes CASSYGRYGYEQYF.

This chain joins TRBV19 and TRBJ2-7, with TRBD2 matching over 7 bases. CDR3 length: 14 residues. Losses at the gene ends were 5 bases for V and 3 bases for J; bases not matched to a gene: 7. In germline, CDR1 is LNHDA, CDR2 SQIVND (reference sequence). The CDR3 DNA follows: TGTGCCAGTAGTCGTGCGGGGGAGTACTACGAGCAGTACGTC. Amino acids: CASSRAGEYYEQYV.

The chain employs TRBV6-5 and TRBJ2-5; D remains ambiguous. Trimming pared 3 bases from V and 4 bases from J, leaving 6 bases between. Germline CDR1 MNHEY, CDR2 SVGAGI. This CDR3 has 12 amino acids. The CDR3 loop reads CASSYTGETQYF. The CDR3 bases are TGTGCCAGCAGTTATACCGGAGAGACCCAGTACTTC.

This clone was found once. This rearrangement joins TRBV19 to TRBJ1-2; no reliable D call. Deletions cut 5 bases from V and 7 bases from J, with 14 bases between. Per germline, CDR1 LNHDA and CDR2 SQIVND (reference sequence). The CDR3 runs 13 residues. Here the CDR3 reads CASSQSRGGGYTF. In nucleotides, the CDR3 is TGTGCCAGTAGTCAGTCCCGCGGAGGTGGCTACACCTTC.

As DNA, the CDR3 is TGTGCCAGCAGTCCACGCGGGGCAGGGAACAATCAGCCCCAGCATTTT. It specifies CASSPRGAGNNQPQHF. This chain links TRBV6-2 or TRBV6-3 with TRBJ1-5, with D perhaps matching TRBD1 (5 bases). The length of the CDR3 is 16 residues. In germline, CDR1 is MNHEY, CDR2 SVGEGT. V was clipped by 5 bases and J by 3 bases, with 17 bases between them.

The chain recombines TRBV5-1 with TRBJ2-1; 11 nucleotides line up with TRBD2. V gave up 4 bases and J gave up 3 bases; unmatched junction bases: 6. The V gene's germline CDR1 is SGHRS and CDR2 YFSETQ. This CDR3 has 16 residues. CDR3 nucleotides: TGCGCCAGCAGCGTCCTGGGACTAGCGGACTACAATGAGCAGTTCTTC. Its translation: CASSVLGLADYNEQFF. The full variable domain, rest sourced from reference TRBV5-1 and TRBJ2-1, is KAGVTQTPRYLIKTRGQQVTLSCSPISGHRSVSWYQQTPGQGLQFLFEYFSETQRNKGNFPGRFSGRQFSNSRSEMNVSTLELGDSALYLCASSVLGLADYNEQFFGPGTRLTVL.

The CDR3 DNA follows: TGTGCCAGCGCCCTAACAGGGAACTATGGCTACACCTTC. As protein: CASALTGNYGYTF. The rearrangement links TRBV6-6 to TRBJ1-2; D is possibly TRBD1 (6 bases). Germline-derived CDR1 and CDR2 are MNHNY and SVGAGI (reference sequence). The CDR3 sequence is 13 residues long. V was clipped by 8 bases and J by 2 bases, with 12 bases between them.

V and J are TRBV7-6 and TRBJ1-2; 7 bases match TRBD1. The germline CDR1 and CDR2 sequences are SGHVS and FNYEAQ. V trimming: 3 bases; J trimming: 4 bases; junction bases outside the gene matches: 2. The CDR3 runs to 13 residues. CDR3 protein: CASSFAGGYGYTF. DNA of the CDR3: TGTGCCAGCAGCTTCGCAGGGGGCTATGGCTACACCTTC.

The chain uses TRBV4-2 and TRBJ1-6; D not certain. V shed 8 bases and J shed 7 bases, with 21 bases lying between them. The germline CDR1 and CDR2 sequences are LGHNA and YNFKEQ. This CDR3 has 16 residues. The CDR3 region is CASCSGVQVGNSPLHF. The CDR3 DNA is TGTGCCAGCTGCTCCGGGGTGCAGGTGGGGAATTCACCCCTCCACTTT.